The 15 T cell receptor beta chains below come from one sample, sequenced in a study of patients and donors after allogeneic stem cell transplantation (TCRdb year 2020). Library method: RT-PCR. TCRdb shows the sequencer as NextSeq 550. Using fastp at Q25 and MiXCR, TCRdb reprocessed the public reads and kept productive beta chains. Duplicate CDR3 protein sequences are folded into a single record with the most common DNA and genes. The sample includes about 16,000 distinct CDR3 sequences, with about 30% observed a single time. The ten largest make up 35% to 40% of the sample. Material: blood, either unsorted or a sorted T cell fraction (not recorded which). These receptors came from a human donor who was either an allogeneic HSCT recipient or a stem cell or donor lymphocyte infusion donor (not recorded which). It is not recorded whose cells these are; they may come from a transplant donor.

This clonotype was counted once. The chain joins TRBV7-9 to TRBJ2-7; no clear D. Per the germline V gene, CDR1 is SEHNR and CDR2 is FQNEAQ (reference sequence). CDR3 length: 11 amino acids. Trimming removed 3 bases from V and 3 bases from J, with 3 bases in between. The DNA for the CDR3 is TGTGCCAGCAGCTTGTACTACGAGCAGTACTTC. Translating gives CASSLYYEQYF.

This clonotype was found many times. This rearrangement joins TRBV25-1 to TRBJ1-2; D is undetermined. Germline values: CDR1 MGHDK, CDR2 SYGVNS. The CDR3 is made up of 15 amino acids. V was pared by 1 base and J by 2 bases, with 11 bases between. CDR3 loop: CASSEWEGRNYGYTF. The CDR3 DNA follows: TGTGCCAGCAGTGAATGGGAGGGAAGGAACTATGGCTACACCTTC.

This clonotype was observed a few times. The chain couples TRBV12-3 or TRBV12-4 to TRBJ1-1; D is ambiguous. This CDR3 is built from 14 residues. V lost 3 bases, J lost 3 bases, and 11 bases lay in between. In DNA, the CDR3 is TGTGCCAGCAGTTTTCGGCGTGTGGACACTGAAGCTTTCTTT. Amino acid sequence: CASSFRRVDTEAFF.

This clonotype was seen repeatedly, ten times or more. This rearrangement joins TRBV9 to TRBJ1-6, with TRBD1 matching 10 bases. The CDR3 loop spans 16 amino acids. After removal of 4 bases from V and 10 bases from J, the junction contained 11 bases not matched to a gene. Germline V gene lookup returns CDR1 SGDLS and CDR2 YYNGEE. CDR3 bases: TGTGCCAGCAGCCCCGACCCCGGGACAGGGGCGTCACCCCTCCACTTT. It codes for CASSPDPGTGASPLHF.

V usage is TRBV6-1 and J usage is TRBJ2-3; D possibly corresponds to TRBD2 (6 bases). The CDR3 runs 14 residues. Trimming removed 8 bases at V and 2 bases at J, with 14 bases between. Germline CDR1 reads MNHNS; CDR2 reads SASEGT. The CDR3 DNA reads TGTGCCAGCCGGGACTGGCTTTACACAGATACGCAGTATTTT. Translation: CASRDWLYTDTQYF.

The chain combines TRBV4-2 with TRBJ1-5; a weak D match, TRBD1 (5 bases). Trimming cost V 0 bases and J 9 bases, with 15 bases left between them. The CDR3 extends over 15 amino acids. The germline V gene encodes CDR1 LGHNA and CDR2 YNFKEQ. The CDR3 sequence is CASSQDGAGSWPQHF. CDR3 coding DNA: TGTGCCAGCAGCCAAGATGGGGCCGGCTCCTGGCCCCAGCATTTT.

The chain employs TRBV5-1 and TRBJ1-2, with 8 bases matching TRBD1. Germline CDR1 reads SGHRS; CDR2 reads YFSETQ. The length of the CDR3 is 18 residues. V was pared by 0 bases and J by 0 bases, with 10 bases of the junction left unmatched. Here the CDR3 reads CASSLGYRGWTSNYGYTF. The CDR3 nucleotides are TGCGCCAGCAGCTTGGGGTACAGGGGGTGGACGTCTAACTATGGCTACACCTTC.

This rearrangement joins TRBV5-1 to TRBJ2-1; D uncertain. Germline CDR1 reads SGHRS; CDR2 reads YFSETQ. V was pared by 6 bases and J by 5 bases, with 15 bases between. CDR3 size: 14 residues. CDR3 amino acids: CASTVGIRDNEQFF. In DNA, the CDR3 is TGCGCCAGCACCGTGGGCATTAGGGACAATGAGCAGTTCTTC.

This clonotype was counted only a few times. The chain couples TRBV10-3 to TRBJ2-1, with 8 nucleotides matching TRBD2. V was pared by 4 bases and J by 3 bases, with 8 bases of the junction left unmatched. Germline loops: CDR1 ENHRY, CDR2 SYGVKD. CDR3 length: 16 amino acids. CDR3 coding DNA: TGTGCCATCAGTGTCGGTGCGGGGGGTATCTACAATGAGCAGTTCTTC. This translates into CAISVGAGGIYNEQFF.

The gene calls are TRBV27 and TRBJ1-2; D not certain. The germline V gene has CDR1 MNHEY and CDR2 SMNVEV (reference sequence). The CDR3 extends over 13 amino acids. Trimming took off 5 bases at V and 14 bases at J, with 21 bases between the two ends. CDR3 residues: CASSPLNGRPGTF. The DNA for the CDR3 is TGTGCCAGCAGTCCCCTCAACGGGCGGCCGGGGACCTTC.

There are a few counts of this clonotype. The chain links TRBV11-1 to TRBJ1-2; D gene ambiguous. Germline CDR1 and CDR2: SGHAT and FQDESV (reference sequence). The V end lost 2 bases, the J end lost 4 bases, and 11 bases lay between the germline ends. The CDR3 extends over 14 amino acids. The CDR3, as DNA: TGTGCCAGCAGCTTATCCGAAGTGAGCTATGGCTACACCTTC. This sequence encodes CASSLSEVSYGYTF.

This clonotype appeared a few times. The CDR3 bases are TGTGCCAGCAGTTTCTCCTATGGCTACACCTTC. This gives the protein CASSFSYGYTF. The rearrangement links TRBV12-3 or TRBV12-4 to TRBJ1-2; D unresolved. Trimming removed 3 bases at V and 4 bases at J, with 3 bases between. CDR3 length equals 11 residues.

A note on this clonotype: Lacking the conserved final phenylalanine or tryptophan, this CDR3 likely reflects a read error. V is TRBV6-2 or TRBV6-3 and J is TRBJ1-1; TRBD1 might be the D (6 bases). V lost 7 bases and J lost 0, with 15 bases in between. The CDR3 contains 15 residues. Looked up from germline, CDR1 is MNHEY and CDR2 is SVGEGT. CDR3 sequence (DNA): TGTGCCAGCACCCACGGGGGGGCCATGAACACTGAAGCTTTCTTA. Its translation: CASTHGGAMNTEAFL.

The V call is TRBV7-6, the J call TRBJ1-2; D call uncertain. CDR1 and CDR2 (germline): SGHVS, FNYEAQ. V lost 5 bases, J lost 1 base, and 14 bases lay in between. The CDR3 consists of 15 residues. The CDR3: CASSPGSTVNYGYTF. CDR3 coding DNA: TGTGCCAGCAGCCCGGGGTCAACCGTTAACTATGGCTACACCTTC.

The CDR3 sequence: CASSLEMSGGTQETQYF. CDR3 DNA sequence: TGTGCCAGCAGCTTAGAGATGAGCGGGGGGACTCAAGAGACCCAGTACTTC. V and J are TRBV11-2 and TRBJ2-5; 9 positions agree with TRBD2. With 0 bases clipped from V and 2 bases from J, the junction kept 7 bases outside the gene matches. Germline assignment: CDR1 SGHAT and CDR2 FQNNGV. CDR3 size: 17 residues.